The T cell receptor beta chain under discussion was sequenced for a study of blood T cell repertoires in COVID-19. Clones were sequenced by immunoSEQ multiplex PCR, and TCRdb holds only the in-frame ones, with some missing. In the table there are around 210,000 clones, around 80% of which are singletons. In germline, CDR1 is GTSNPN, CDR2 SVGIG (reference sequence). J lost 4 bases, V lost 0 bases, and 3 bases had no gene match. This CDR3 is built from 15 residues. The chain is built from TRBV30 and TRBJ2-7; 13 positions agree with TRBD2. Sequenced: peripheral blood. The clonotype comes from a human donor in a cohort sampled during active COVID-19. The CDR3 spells CAWSVLAGGIYEQYF. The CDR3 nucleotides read TGTGCCTGGAGTGTACTAGCGGGAGGGATATACGAGCAGTACTTC.